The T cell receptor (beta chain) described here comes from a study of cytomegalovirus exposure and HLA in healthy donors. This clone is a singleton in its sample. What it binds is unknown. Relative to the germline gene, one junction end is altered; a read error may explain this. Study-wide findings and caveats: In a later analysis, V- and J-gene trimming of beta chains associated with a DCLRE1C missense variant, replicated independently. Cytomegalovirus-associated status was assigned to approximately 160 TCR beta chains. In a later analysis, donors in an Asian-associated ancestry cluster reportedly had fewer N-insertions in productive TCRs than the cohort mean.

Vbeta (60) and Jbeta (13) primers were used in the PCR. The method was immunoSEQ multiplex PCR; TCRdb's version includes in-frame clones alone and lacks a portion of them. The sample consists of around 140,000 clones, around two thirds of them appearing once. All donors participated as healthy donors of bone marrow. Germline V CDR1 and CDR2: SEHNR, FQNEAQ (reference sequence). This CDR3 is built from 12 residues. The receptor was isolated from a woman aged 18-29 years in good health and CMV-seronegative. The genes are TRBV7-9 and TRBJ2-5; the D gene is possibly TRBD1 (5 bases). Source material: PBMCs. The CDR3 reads CSSSLGAETQYF. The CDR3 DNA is TGTTCCAGCAGCTTAGGGGCAGAGACCCAGTACTTC.